Listed here are 11 T cell receptor beta chains from one sample, sequenced in a study of cytotoxic CD8 clonotypes in ibrutinib-treated CLL. Clones were sequenced by immunoSEQ multiplex PCR, and TCRdb holds only the in-frame ones, with some missing. This table has over 120,000 clones, 80% appearing once. Material: PBMCs, obtained after 36 months of ibrutinib treatment. The receptors shown here come from a human donor with chronic lymphocytic leukemia.

This clone appeared once. This chain uses TRBV10-3 with TRBJ2-1; a possible D gene is TRBD1 (6 bases). In germline, CDR1 is ENHRY, CDR2 SYGVKD. Trimming stripped 6 bases from V and 3 bases from J, with 18 bases between. The CDR3 has 16 residues. CDR3 residues: CAIRAATGNVYNEQFF. The CDR3 nucleotides are TGTGCCATCAGGGCCGCGACAGGAAATGTCTACAATGAGCAGTTCTTC.

This clone was recorded once. The chain has TRBV7-9 and TRBJ1-2; 11 bases line up with TRBD1. The CDR3 length is 15 residues. The J segment lost 5 bases and the V segment lost 2 bases, leaving 4 bases of the junction unmatched. Looked up from germline, CDR1 is SEHNR and CDR2 is FQNEAQ (reference sequence). Here the CDR3 DNA reads TGTGCCAGCAGCTTATCGGACAGGGGGCTTTATGGCTACACCTTC. This encodes CASSLSDRGLYGYTF.

The rearrangement uses TRBV2 and TRBJ2-7, with D uncertain. V lost 6 bases and J 3 bases, leaving 3 bases between the germline ends. Germline CDR1 and CDR2: SNHLY and FYNNEI. The CDR3 is made up of 10 amino acids. The CDR3 region is CASSDYEQYF. CDR3 sequence (DNA): TGTGCCAGCAGCGACTACGAGCAGTACTTC. Variable domain in full (rest from reference TRBV2 and TRBJ2-7): EPEVTQTPSHQVTQMGQEVILRCVPISNHLYFYWYRQILGQKVEFLVSFYNNEISEKSEIFDDQFSVERPDGSNFTLKIRSTKLEDSAMYFCASSDYEQYFGPGTRLTVT.

The chain links TRBV6-1 to TRBJ2-3; D unclear. Germline lookup yields CDR1 MNHNS and CDR2 SASEGT. The V end lost 6 bases, the J end lost 3 bases, and 13 bases lay between the germline ends. This CDR3 region has 14 residues. CDR3 protein: CASRIHLRTDTQYF. The CDR3 bases are TGTGCCAGCAGGATACACCTTCGGACAGATACGCAGTATTTT.

The rearrangement uses TRBV5-1 and TRBJ2-7; TRBD1 is a possible D gene (5 bases). Germline V gives CDR1 SGHRS, CDR2 YFSETQ. With 6 bases removed from V and 0 bases from J, the gap between germline ends came to 13 bases. This CDR3 spans 14 amino acids. CDR3 sequence: CASTPTAPSYEQYF. In DNA form, the CDR3 reads TGCGCCAGCACCCCGACAGCTCCCTCCTACGAGCAGTACTTC.

This clone appeared a single time. The chain is built from TRBV4-1 and TRBJ2-7; perhaps TRBD1 as D (6 bases). The CDR3 consists of 13 residues. The V gene lost 3 bases and the J gene lost 2 bases, with 8 bases spanning the gap. Germline lookup yields CDR1 MGHRA and CDR2 YSYEKL. CDR3 amino acids: CASSQDRAYEQYF. The CDR3 DNA is TGCGCCAGCAGCCAGGACAGAGCCTACGAGCAGTACTTC.

The chain joins TRBV5-8 to TRBJ2-1, with 11 nucleotides matching TRBD2. V trimming: 3 bases; J trimming: 7 bases; junction bases outside the gene matches: 12. The CDR3 spans 17 residues. From germline, CDR1 is SGHTS and CDR2 YDEGEE. The CDR3 nucleotides are TGTGCCAGCAGCTATGATCTAGCGGGAGGCCGCTGGAATGAGCAGTTCTTC. Protein: CASSYDLAGGRWNEQFF.

The gene calls are TRBV7-9 and TRBJ2-2; the D gene is possibly TRBD2 (5 bases). This CDR3 has 14 residues. The germline CDR1 and CDR2 sequences are SEHNR and FQNEAQ (reference sequence). Trimming took 8 bases from V and 5 from J, leaving 15 bases between them. The CDR3 sequence: CASASGRGTGELFF. The CDR3 DNA is TGTGCCAGCGCTAGTGGGAGAGGAACCGGGGAGCTGTTTTTT.

The chain recombines TRBV20-1 with TRBJ2-1; D gene ambiguous. Germline V lookup: CDR1 DFQATT, CDR2 SNEGSKA (reference sequence). The CDR3 has 11 residues. The V end lost 2 bases, the J end lost 4 bases, and 3 bases lay between the germline ends. The CDR3 DNA sequence: TGCAGTGCTAGACTGTACAATGAGCAGTTCTTC. Residues: CSARLYNEQFF.

The rearrangement uses TRBV6-1 and TRBJ1-1; perhaps TRBD1 as D (5 bases). Germline assignment: CDR1 MNHNS and CDR2 SASEGT. The CDR3 consists of 13 residues. V was trimmed by 6 bases and J by 10 bases, leaving 18 bases between them. DNA for the CDR3: TGTGCCAGCAGAGCGGACACCCTCGGGGTAGCTTTCTTT. Its translation is CASRADTLGVAFF.

This chain connects TRBV6-1 to TRBJ1-2; possible D gene TRBD1, 5 bases. The germline V gene encodes CDR1 MNHNS and CDR2 SASEGT. The CDR3 spans 15 residues. V lost 4 bases and J 7 bases, leaving 19 bases between the germline ends. The CDR3 is CASSGQMRPGSGYTF. For the CDR3, the DNA is TGTGCCAGCAGTGGACAGATGAGGCCCGGGAGTGGCTACACCTTC.